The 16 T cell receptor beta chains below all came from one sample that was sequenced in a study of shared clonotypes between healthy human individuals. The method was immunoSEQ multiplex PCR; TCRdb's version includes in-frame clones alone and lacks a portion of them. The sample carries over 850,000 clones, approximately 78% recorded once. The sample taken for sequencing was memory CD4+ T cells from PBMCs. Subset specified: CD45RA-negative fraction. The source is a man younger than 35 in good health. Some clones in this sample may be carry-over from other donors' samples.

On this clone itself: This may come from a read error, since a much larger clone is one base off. The CDR3 is CASSPGALRGYTF. CDR3 nucleotide sequence: TGTGCCAGCAGCCCCGGGGCTCTTAGGGGCTACACCTTC. The chain carries TRBV7-4 and TRBJ1-2, with a weak D call TRBD1 (5 bases). The germline V gene encodes CDR1 SGHVT and CDR2 SQSDAQ. V was pared by 5 bases and J by 8 bases, with 15 bases between. The CDR3 length is 13 residues.

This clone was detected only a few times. The CDR3 loop reads CASSLSMSLVGTNEKLFF. CDR3 nucleotide sequence: TGTGCCAGCAGTTTATCGATGTCCCTGGTGGGCACTAATGAAAAACTGTTTTTT. The chain joins TRBV27 to TRBJ1-4; D remains ambiguous. The CDR3 spans 18 residues. Germline V gene lookup returns CDR1 MNHEY and CDR2 SMNVEV (reference sequence). The V end lost 0 bases, the J end lost 2 bases, and 16 bases lay between the germline ends. Looking up the rest from reference TRBV27 and TRBJ1-4 gives the full variable domain: EAQVTQNPRYLITVTGKKLTVTCSQNMNHEYMSWYRQDPGLGLRQIYYSMNVEVTDKGDVPEGYKVSRKEKRNFPLILESPSPNQTSLYFCASSLSMSLVGTNEKLFFGSGTQLSVL.

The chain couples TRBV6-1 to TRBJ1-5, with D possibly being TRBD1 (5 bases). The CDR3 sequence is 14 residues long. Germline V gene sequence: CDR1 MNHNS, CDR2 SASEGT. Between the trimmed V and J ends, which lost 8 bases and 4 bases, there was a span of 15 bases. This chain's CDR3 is CASGKGRPNQPQHF. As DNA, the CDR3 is TGTGCCAGCGGTAAGGGGAGGCCGAATCAGCCCCAGCATTTT.

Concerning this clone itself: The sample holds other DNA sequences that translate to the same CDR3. CDR3 in DNA: TGTGCCAGTAGTATAGTGGGCACAAGTAACTATGGCTACACCTTC. Protein: CASSIVGTSNYGYTF. V gene TRBV19 combines with J gene TRBJ1-2, with no clear D. Germline V CDR1 and CDR2: LNHDA, SQIVND (reference sequence). Trimming took 1 base from V and 1 from J, leaving 10 bases between them. This CDR3 region has 15 residues.

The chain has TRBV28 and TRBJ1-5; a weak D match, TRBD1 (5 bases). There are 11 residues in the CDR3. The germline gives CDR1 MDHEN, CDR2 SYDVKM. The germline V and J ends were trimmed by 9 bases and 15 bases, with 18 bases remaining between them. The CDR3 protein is CASGAERRWHF. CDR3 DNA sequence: TGTGCCAGTGGGGCGGAAAGGCGGTGGCATTTT.

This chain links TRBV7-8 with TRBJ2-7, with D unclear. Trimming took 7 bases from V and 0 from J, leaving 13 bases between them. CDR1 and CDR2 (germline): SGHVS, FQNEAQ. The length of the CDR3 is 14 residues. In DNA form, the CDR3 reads TGTGCCAGCACCCTCTCCGGGCCCTCCTACGAGCAGTACTTC. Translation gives CASTLSGPSYEQYF.

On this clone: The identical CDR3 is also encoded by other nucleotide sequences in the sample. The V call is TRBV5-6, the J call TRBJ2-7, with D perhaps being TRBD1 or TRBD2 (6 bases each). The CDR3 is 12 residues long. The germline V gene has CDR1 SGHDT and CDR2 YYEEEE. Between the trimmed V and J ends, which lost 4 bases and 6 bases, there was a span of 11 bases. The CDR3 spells CASSPGGGEQYF. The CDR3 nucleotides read TGTGCCAGCAGCCCTGGAGGGGGCGAGCAGTACTTC.

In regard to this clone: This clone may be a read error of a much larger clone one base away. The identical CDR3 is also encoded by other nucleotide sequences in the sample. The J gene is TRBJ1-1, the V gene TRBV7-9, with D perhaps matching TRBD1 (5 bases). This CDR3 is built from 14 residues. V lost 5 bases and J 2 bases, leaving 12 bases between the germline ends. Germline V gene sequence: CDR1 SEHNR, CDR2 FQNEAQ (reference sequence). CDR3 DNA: TGTGCCAGCAGCCGCACAGGAGCTAACACTGAAGCTTTCTTT. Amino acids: CASSRTGANTEAFF.

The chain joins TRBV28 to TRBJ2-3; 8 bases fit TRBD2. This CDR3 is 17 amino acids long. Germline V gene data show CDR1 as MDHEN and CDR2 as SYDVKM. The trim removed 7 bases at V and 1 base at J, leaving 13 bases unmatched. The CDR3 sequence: CASTPRRGARGTDTQYF. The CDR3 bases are TGTGCCAGCACCCCGCGGCGGGGGGCGCGGGGCACAGATACGCAGTATTTT.

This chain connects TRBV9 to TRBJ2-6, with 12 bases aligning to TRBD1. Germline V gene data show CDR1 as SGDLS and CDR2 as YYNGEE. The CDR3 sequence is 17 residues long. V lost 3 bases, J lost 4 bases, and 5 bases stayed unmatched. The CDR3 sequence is CASSEGQGAVGANVLTF. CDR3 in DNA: TGTGCCAGCAGCGAGGGACAGGGGGCGGTCGGGGCCAACGTCCTGACTTTC.

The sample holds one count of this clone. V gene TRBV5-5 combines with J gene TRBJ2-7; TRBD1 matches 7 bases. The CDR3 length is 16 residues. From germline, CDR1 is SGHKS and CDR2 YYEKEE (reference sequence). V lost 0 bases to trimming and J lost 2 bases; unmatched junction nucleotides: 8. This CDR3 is CASSLVLDRLAYEQYF. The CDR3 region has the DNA TGTGCCAGCAGCTTGGTGCTGGACAGGCTCGCCTACGAGCAGTACTTC.

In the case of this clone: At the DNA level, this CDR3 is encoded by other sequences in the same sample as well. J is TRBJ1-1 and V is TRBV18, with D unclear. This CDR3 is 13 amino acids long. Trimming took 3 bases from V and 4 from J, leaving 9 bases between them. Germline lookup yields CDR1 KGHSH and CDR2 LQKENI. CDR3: CASSPDGGTEAFF. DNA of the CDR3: TGTGCCAGCTCACCGGATGGTGGCACTGAAGCTTTCTTT.

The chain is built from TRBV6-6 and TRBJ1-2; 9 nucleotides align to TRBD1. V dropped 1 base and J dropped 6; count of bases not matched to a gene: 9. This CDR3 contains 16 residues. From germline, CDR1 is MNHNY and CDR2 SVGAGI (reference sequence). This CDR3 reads CASSYYGQGKSDGYTF. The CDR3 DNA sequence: TGTGCCAGCAGTTACTATGGACAGGGGAAATCGGATGGCTACACCTTC.

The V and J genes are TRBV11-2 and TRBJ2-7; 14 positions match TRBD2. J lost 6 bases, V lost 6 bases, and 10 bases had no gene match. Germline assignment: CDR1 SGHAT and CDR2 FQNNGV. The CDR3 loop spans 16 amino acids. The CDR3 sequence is CASSPTSGRAVIEQYF. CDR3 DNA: TGTGCCAGCAGTCCGACTAGCGGGAGGGCCGTAATCGAGCAGTACTTC.

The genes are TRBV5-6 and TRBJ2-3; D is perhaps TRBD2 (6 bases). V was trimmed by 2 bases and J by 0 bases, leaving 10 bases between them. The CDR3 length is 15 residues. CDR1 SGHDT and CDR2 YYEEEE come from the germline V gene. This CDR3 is CASSFGGTSTDTQYF. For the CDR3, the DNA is TGTGCCAGCAGCTTTGGGGGGACTAGCACAGATACGCAGTATTTT.

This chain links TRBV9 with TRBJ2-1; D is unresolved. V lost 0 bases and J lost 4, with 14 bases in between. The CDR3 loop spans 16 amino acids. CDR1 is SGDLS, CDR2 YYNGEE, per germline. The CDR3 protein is CASSVAGGEGYNEQFF. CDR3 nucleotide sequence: TGTGCCAGCAGCGTAGCGGGTGGGGAAGGGTACAATGAGCAGTTCTTC.